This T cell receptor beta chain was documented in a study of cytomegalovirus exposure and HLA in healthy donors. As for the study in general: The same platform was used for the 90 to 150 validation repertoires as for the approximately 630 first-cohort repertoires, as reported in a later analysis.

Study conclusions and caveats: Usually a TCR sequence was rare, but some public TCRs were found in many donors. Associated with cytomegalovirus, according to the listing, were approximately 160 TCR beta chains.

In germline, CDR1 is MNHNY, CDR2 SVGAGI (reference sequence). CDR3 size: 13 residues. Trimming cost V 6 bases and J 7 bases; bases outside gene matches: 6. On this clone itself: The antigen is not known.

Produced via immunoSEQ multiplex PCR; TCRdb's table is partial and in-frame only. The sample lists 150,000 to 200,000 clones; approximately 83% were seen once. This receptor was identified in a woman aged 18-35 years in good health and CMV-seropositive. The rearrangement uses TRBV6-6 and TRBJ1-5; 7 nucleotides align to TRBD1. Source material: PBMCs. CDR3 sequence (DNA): TGTGCCAGCAGCTTGGGACAGCACCAGCCCCAGCATTTT. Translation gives CASSLGQHQPQHF.